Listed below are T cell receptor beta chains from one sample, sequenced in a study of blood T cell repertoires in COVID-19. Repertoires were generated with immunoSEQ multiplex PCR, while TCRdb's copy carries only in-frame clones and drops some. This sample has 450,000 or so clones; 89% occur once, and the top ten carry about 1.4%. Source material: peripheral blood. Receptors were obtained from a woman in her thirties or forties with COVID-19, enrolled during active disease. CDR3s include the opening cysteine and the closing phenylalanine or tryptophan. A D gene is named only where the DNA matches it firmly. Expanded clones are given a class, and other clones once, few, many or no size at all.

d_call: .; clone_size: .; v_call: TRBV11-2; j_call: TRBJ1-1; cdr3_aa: CASSRWAKENTEAFF; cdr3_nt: TGTGCCAGCAGCCGATGGGCCAAGGAGAACACTGAAGCTTTCTTT
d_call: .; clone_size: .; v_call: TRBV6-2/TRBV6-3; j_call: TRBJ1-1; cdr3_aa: CASSYLGGMGTEAFF; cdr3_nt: TGTGCCAGCAGTTACTTGGGGGGGATGGGCACTGAAGCTTTCTTT
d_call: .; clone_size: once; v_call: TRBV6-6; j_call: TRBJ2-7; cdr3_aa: CASSVSGASEQYF; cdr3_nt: TGTGCCAGCAGTGTATCAGGGGCCTCCGAGCAGTACTTC
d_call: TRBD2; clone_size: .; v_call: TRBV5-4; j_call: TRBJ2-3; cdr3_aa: CASSFGGGSTDTQYF; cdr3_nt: TGTGCCAGCAGCTTTGGCGGGGGGAGCACAGATACGCAGTATTTT
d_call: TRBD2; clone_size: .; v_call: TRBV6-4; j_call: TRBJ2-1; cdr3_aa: CASSEFGTSGKNEQFF; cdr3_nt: TGTGCCAGCAGTGAGTTCGGGACTAGCGGGAAGAATGAGCAGTTCTTC
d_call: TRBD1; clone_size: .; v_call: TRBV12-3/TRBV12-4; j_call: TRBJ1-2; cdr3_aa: CASSRTGNGYTF; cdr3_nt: TGTGCCAGCAGTAGGACAGGGAACGGCTACACCTTC
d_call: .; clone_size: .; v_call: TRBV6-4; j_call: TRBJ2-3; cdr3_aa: CASSVTGRDTQYF; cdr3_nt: TGTGCCAGCAGTGTCACTGGGCGAGATACGCAGTATTTT
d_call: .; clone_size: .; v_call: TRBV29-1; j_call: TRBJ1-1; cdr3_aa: CSVGRPTSWDTEAFF; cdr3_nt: TGCAGCGTCGGGAGACCGACAAGTTGGGACACTGAAGCTTTCTTT
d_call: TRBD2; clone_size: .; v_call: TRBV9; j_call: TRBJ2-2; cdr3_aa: CASSPRLAGATGELFF; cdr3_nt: TGTGCCAGCAGCCCCCGACTAGCGGGAGCGACCGGGGAGCTGTTTTTT
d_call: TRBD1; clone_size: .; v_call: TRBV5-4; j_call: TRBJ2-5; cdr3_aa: CASSFQGAAETQYF; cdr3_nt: TGTGCCAGCAGCTTCCAGGGGGCAGCCGAGACCCAGTACTTC
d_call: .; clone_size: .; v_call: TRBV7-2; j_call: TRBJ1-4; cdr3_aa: CASSLRPGAGKLFF; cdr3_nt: TGTGCCAGCAGCTTAAGGCCAGGGGCCGGAAAACTGTTTTTT
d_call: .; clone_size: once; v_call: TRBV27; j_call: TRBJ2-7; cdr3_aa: CASMNQGASYEQYF; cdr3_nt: TGTGCCAGCATGAATCAGGGTGCCAGCTACGAGCAGTACTTC
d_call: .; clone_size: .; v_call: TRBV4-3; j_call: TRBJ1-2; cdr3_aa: CASSQDRGGGYTF; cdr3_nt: TGCGCCAGCAGCCAAGATCGGGGGGGTGGCTACACCTTC
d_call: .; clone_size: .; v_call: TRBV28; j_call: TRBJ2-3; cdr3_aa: CAGGANGGTQYF; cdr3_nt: TGTGCCGGCGGGGCTAATGGAGGAACGCAGTATTTT
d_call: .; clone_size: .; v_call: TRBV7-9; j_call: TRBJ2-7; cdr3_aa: CASSSTFGTYEQYF; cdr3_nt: TGTGCCAGCAGCTCCACGTTCGGGACCTACGAGCAGTACTTC
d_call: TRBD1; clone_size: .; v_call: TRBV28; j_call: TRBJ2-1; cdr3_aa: CASSYWTGGLNNEQFF; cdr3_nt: TGTGCCAGCAGTTACTGGACAGGGGGCCTCAACAATGAGCAGTTCTTC
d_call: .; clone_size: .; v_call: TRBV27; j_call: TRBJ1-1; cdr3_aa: CASSLGLNMNTEAFF; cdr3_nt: TGTGCCAGCAGTTTAGGTCTGAACATGAACACTGAAGCTTTCTTT
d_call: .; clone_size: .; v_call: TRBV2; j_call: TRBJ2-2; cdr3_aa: CASSPDSGELFF; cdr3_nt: TGTGCCAGCAGCCCCGACTCTGGGGAGCTGTTTTTT
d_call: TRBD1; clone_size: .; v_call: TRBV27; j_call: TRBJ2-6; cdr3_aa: CASSRQGRSSHSSGANVLTF; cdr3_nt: TGTGCCAGCAGTCGACAGGGCCGATCCTCCCACAGCTCTGGGGCCAACGTCCTGACTTTC
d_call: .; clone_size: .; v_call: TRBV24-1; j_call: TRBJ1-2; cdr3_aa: CATSKGHYGYTF; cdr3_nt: TGTGCCACCAGCAAGGGGCACTATGGCTACACCTTC
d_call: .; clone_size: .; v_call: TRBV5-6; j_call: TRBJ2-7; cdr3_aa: CASSLRVYEQYF; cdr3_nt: TGTGCCAGCAGCTTGCGAGTTTACGAGCAGTACTTC
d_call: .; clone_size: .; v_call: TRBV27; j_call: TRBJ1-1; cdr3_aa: CASSSYAGNTEAFF; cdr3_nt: TGTGCCAGCAGTTCTTATGCGGGGAACACTGAAGCTTTCTTT
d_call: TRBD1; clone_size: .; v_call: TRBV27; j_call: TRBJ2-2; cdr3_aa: CASSLPGTGNGELFF; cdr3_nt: TGTGCCAGCAGTCTACCCGGGACAGGGAACGGGGAGCTGTTTTTT
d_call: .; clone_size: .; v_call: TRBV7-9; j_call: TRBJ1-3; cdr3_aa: CASSPLDGINSGNTIYF; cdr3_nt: TGTGCCAGCAGCCCTTTGGACGGGATCAACTCTGGAAACACCATATATTTT
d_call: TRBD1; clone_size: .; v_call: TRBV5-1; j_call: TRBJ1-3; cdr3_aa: CASSSQGQGAGGNTIYF; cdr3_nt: TGCGCCAGCAGCTCACAGGGCCAGGGGGCCGGTGGAAACACCATATATTTT
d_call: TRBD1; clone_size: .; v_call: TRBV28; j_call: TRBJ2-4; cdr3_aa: CATKGQLAKNIQYF; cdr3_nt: TGTGCCACCAAGGGACAGCTAGCCAAAAACATTCAGTACTTC
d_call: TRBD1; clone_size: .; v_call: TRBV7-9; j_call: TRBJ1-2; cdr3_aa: CASSLTRQGIGYTF; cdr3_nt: TGTGCCAGCAGCTTAACGAGACAGGGGATCGGCTACACCTTC
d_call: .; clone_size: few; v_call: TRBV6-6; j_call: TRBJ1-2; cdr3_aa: CASTSRGGNGYTF; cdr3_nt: TGTGCCAGCACCTCTCGGGGGGGCAATGGCTACACCTTC
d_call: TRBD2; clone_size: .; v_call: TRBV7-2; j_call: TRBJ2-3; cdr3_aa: CASSATSGPPDTQYF; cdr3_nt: TGTGCCAGCAGCGCCACTAGCGGCCCCCCAGATACGCAGTATTTT
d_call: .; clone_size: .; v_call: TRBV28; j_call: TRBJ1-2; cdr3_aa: CASREGALVYGYTF; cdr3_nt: TGTGCCAGCAGGGAAGGGGCTTTAGTCTATGGCTACACCTTC
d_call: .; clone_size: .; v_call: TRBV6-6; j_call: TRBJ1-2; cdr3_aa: CASSVTPTSGYGYTF; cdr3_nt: TGTGCCAGCAGTGTCACCCCCACGTCCGGCTATGGCTACACCTTC
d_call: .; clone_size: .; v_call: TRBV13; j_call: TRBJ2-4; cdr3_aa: CASSSRFVAKNIQYF; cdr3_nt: TGTGCCAGCAGCTCACGGTTTGTAGCCAAAAACATTCAGTACTTC
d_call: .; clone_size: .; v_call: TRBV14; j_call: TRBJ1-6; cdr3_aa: CASSQDGSYNSPLHF; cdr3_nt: TGTGCCAGCAGCCAAGACGGTAGCTATAATTCACCCCTCCACTTT
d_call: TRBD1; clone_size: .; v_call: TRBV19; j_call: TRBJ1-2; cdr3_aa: CATGQGRGYGYTF; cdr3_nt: TGTGCCACAGGACAGGGAAGGGGCTATGGCTACACCTTC
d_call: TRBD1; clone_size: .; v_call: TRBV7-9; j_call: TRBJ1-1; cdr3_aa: CASSSNRQGDTEAFF; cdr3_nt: TGTGCCAGCAGCTCAAATCGGCAGGGGGATACTGAAGCTTTCTTT
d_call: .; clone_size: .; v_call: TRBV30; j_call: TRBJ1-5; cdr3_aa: CALAGRGGQPQHF; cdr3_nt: TGTGCCTTGGCCGGCAGAGGTGGCCAGCCCCAGCATTTT
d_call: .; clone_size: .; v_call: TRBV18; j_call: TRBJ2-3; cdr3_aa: CASSLSSTDTQYF; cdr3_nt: TGTGCCAGCTCACTTTCTAGCACAGATACGCAGTATTTT
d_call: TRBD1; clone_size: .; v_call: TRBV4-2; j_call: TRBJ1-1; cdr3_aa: CASSQVGNRGRDTEAFF; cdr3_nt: TGTGCCAGCAGCCAAGTTGGTAACAGGGGCCGAGACACTGAAGCTTTCTTT
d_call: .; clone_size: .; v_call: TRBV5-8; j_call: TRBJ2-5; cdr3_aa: CASSLLHYRDTKTQETQYF; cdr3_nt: TGTGCCAGCAGCCTACTCCATTACCGGGACACCAAAACGCAAGAGACCCAGTACTTC
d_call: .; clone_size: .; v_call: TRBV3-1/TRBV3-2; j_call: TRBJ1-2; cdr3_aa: CASSQPRTGGYTF; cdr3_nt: TGTGCCAGCAGCCAACCTCGAACGGGGGGCTACACCTTC
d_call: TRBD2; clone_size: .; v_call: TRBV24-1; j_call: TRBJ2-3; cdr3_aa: CATSDSTSGGPDTQYF; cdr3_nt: TGTGCCACCAGTGATTCGACTAGCGGGGGCCCAGATACGCAGTATTTT
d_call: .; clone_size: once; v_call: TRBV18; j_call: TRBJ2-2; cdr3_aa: CASSSSTGELFF; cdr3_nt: TGTGCCAGCTCATCGAGCACCGGGGAGCTGTTTTTT
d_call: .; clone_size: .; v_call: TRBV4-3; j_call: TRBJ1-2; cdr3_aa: CASSQEPGLNYGYTF; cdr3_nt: TGCGCCAGCAGCCAAGAGCCAGGGCTTAACTATGGCTACACCTTC
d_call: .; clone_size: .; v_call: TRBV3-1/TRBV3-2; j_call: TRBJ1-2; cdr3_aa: CASSQDRVEGYTF; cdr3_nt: TGTGCCAGCAGCCAAGATCGGGTGGAAGGCTACACCTTC
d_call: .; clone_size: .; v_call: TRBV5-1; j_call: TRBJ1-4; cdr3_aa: CASSFQGNEKLFF; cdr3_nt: TGCGCCAGCAGCTTCCAGGGTAATGAAAAACTGTTTTTT
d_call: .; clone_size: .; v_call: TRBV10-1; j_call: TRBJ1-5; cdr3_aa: CASTPKGGADQPQHF; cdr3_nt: TGCGCCAGCACCCCGAAAGGGGGGGCGGATCAGCCCCAGCATTTT